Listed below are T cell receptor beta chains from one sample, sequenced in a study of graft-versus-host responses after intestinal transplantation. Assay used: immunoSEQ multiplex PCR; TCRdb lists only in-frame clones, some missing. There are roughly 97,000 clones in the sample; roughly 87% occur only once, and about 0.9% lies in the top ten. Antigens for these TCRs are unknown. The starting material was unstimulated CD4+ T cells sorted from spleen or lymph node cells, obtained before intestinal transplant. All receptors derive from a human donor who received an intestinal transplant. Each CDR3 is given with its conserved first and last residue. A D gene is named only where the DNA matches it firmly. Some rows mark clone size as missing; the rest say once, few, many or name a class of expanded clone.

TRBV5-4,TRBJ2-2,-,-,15,CASSLLGGNTGELFF,TGTGCCAGCAGCTTGCTGGGGGGCAACACCGGGGAGCTGTTTTTT
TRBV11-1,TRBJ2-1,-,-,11,CASSSTGTQFF,TGTGCCAGCAGCTCGACAGGGACTCAGTTCTTC
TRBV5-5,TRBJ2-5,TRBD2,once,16,CASSLPSGRGRETQYF,TGTGCCAGCAGCTTGCCTAGCGGGAGAGGGCGAGAGACCCAGTACTTC
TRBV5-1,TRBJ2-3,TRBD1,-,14,CASYRDRDTDTQYF,TGCGCCAGCTACCGGGACAGGGACACAGATACGCAGTATTTT
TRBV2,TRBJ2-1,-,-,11,CASRTSYEQFF,TGTGCCAGCAGAACTAGCTATGAGCAGTTCTTC
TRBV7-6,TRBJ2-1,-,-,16,CASSTFGRGVYNEQFF,TGTGCCAGCAGCACCTTTGGTAGGGGGGTCTACAATGAGCAGTTCTTC
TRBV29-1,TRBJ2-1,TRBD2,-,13,CSVERGGFFEQFF,TGCAGCGTCGAGCGGGGGGGGTTTTTTGAGCAGTTCTTC
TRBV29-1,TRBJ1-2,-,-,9,CSVDEGYTF,TGCAGCGTTGACGAGGGCTACACCTTC
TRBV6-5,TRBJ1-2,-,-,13,CASSYSDSAGYTF,TGTGCCAGCAGTTACAGTGACAGTGCTGGCTACACCTTC
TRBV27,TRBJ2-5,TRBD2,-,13,CASSWTSLETQYF,TGTGCCAGCAGTTGGACTAGCTTAGAGACCCAGTACTTC
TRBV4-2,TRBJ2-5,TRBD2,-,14,CASSPRGGAETQYF,TGTGCCAGCAGCCCCCGGGGGGGAGCAGAGACCCAGTACTTC
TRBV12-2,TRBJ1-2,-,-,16,CASRSEVGTVNYGYTF,TGTGCAAGTCGCTCCGAGGTCGGGACAGTTAACTATGGCTACACCTTC
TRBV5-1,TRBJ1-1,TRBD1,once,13,CASSSGQGAEAFF,TGCGCCAGCAGCTCGGGACAGGGGGCTGAAGCTTTCTTT
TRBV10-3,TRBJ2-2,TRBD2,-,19,CAISEPQLAGGTSTGELFF,TGTGCCATCAGTGAGCCACAACTAGCGGGAGGGACTTCGACCGGGGAGCTGTTTTTT
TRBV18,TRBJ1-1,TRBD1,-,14,CASSPQGAHTEAFF,TGTGCCAGCTCACCTCAGGGGGCTCACACTGAAGCTTTCTTT
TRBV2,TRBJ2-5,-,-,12,CASSSRGGRQYF,TGTGCCAGCAGTTCTAGGGGGGGGCGGCAGTACTTC
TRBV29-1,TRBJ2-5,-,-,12,CSVGQPRGTQYF,TGCAGCGTTGGACAACCAAGAGGGACCCAGTACTTC
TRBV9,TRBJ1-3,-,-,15,CASSPGRNSGNTIYF,TGTGCCAGCAGCCCCGGTCGGAACTCTGGAAACACCATATATTTT
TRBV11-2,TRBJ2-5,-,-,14,CASSQGVGRQTQYF,TGTGCCAGCAGCCAGGGTGTAGGGCGGCAGACCCAGTACTTC
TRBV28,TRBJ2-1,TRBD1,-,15,CASSLIWTGDNEQFF,TGTGCCAGCAGTTTAATTTGGACAGGGGACAATGAGCAGTTCTTC
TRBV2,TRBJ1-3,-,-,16,CASKSTPALSGNTIYF,TGTGCCAGCAAATCGACACCCGCTCTATCTGGAAACACCATATATTTT
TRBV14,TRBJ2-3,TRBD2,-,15,CASSPYGGSTDTQYF,TGTGCCAGCAGCCCCTACGGGGGGTCCACAGATACGCAGTATTTT
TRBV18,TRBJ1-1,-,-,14,CASSPPQGLPEAFF,TGTGCCAGCTCACCACCTCAGGGTTTGCCTGAAGCTTTCTTT
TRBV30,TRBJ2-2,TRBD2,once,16,CAWSPRLAGNTGELFF,TGTGCCTGGAGTCCAAGACTAGCGGGGAACACCGGGGAGCTGTTTTTT
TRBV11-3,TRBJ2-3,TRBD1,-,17,CASSQGTGTGHTDTQYF,TGTGCCAGCAGCCAAGGGACAGGGACGGGGCACACAGATACGCAGTATTTT
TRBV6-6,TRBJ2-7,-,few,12,CASAQDRYEQYF,TGTGCCAGCGCGCAGGACCGCTACGAGCAGTACTTC
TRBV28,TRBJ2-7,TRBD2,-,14,CASLPSGIPYEQYF,TGTGCCAGTCTTCCTAGCGGGATACCCTACGAGCAGTACTTC
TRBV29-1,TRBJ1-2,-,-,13,CSVEAGGVYGYTF,TGCAGCGTTGAAGCGGGGGGGGTCTATGGCTACACCTTC
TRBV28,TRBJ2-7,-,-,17,CASPHISTGRPRYEQYF,TGTGCCAGCCCTCACATATCGACAGGGAGGCCACGCTACGAGCAGTACTTC